This record covers a single TCR beta chain. Primers for the PCR totalled 60 Vbeta and 13 Jbeta. As processed by the authors: Unique TCR beta chains numbered 60 million to 100 million in a later analysis, with about 11 million shared. Profiling relied on immunoSEQ multiplex PCR, and the TCRdb table lists in-frame clones only, not all of them. The DNA gave D and trimming, while V, J and clone size come from that table. The sample has 110,000 to 150,000 clones; less than 80% are singletons. The data belong to a study of cytomegalovirus exposure and HLA in healthy donors. In germline, CDR1 is GTSNPN, CDR2 SVGIG (reference sequence). V was shortened by 3 bases and J by 2 bases, with 11 bases between the two germline ends. The CDR3 runs to 14 residues.

The chain employs TRBV30 and TRBJ1-3, with a weak D call TRBD1 (6 bases). Material: PBMCs. The TCR was taken from a woman in her fifties or sixties in good health and CMV-seropositive. The CDR3 DNA reads TGTGCCTGGAGCATAGGGGGAGCTGGAAACACCATATATTTT. This codes for CAWSIGGAGNTIYF. The whole variable domain, remainder taken from reference TRBV30 and TRBJ1-3, is SQTIHQWPATLVQPVGSPLSLECTVEGTSNPNLYWYRQAAGRGLQLLFYSVGIGQISSEVPQNLSASRPQDRQFILSSKKLLLSDSGFYLCAWSIGGAGNTIYFGEGSWLTVV.